The 28 T cell receptor beta chains below were found in one sample sequenced in a study of blood T cell repertoires in COVID-19 (TCRdb year 2020). The library was made by the immunoSEQ multiplex PCR assay. TCRdb mirrors the immuneACCESS table, restricted to in-frame sequences. Some clones are absent from its copies; in checked studies, under half trace to an unresolved V gene, and the reason for the others is unknown. The sample yields about 110,000 clones; roughly 82% were counted once. Jointly, the top ten make up approximately 16% of the sample. Material for sequencing was peripheral blood. Every receptor here comes from an older woman with acute or convalescent COVID-19.

The genes are TRBV21-1 and TRBJ1-6; the table's D call of TRBD1 was not tested on the DNA. TRBV21-1 is a known pseudogene. The CDR3 is made up of 20 amino acids. The CDR3: CASSKWPGQPIFVYNSPLHF. CDR3 nucleotide sequence: TGTGCCAGCAGCAAATGGCCGGGACAGCCCATTTTCGTCTATAATTCACCCCTCCACTTT.

The CDR3 DNA reads as TGTGCCAGCTCGCGGACAGGGGATCAGCCCCAGCATTTT. Its protein is CASSRTGDQPQHF. The chain employs TRBV18 and TRBJ1-5; 9 bases line up with TRBD1. Germline V lookup: CDR1 KGHSH, CDR2 LQKENI. CDR3 size: 13 residues. The ends lost 6 bases at V and 5 bases at J; junction bases unmatched: 2.

The V call is TRBV29-1, the J call TRBJ2-7; 11 bases map to TRBD1. The CDR3 has 16 amino acids. Germline CDR1 and CDR2: SQVTM and ANQGSEA. Trimming cost V 1 base and J 2 bases; bases outside gene matches: 7. This CDR3 is CSVEAYWDRGTYEQYF. The CDR3 coding sequence is TGCAGCGTTGAAGCTTATTGGGACAGGGGGACCTACGAGCAGTACTTC.

This chain connects TRBV2 to TRBJ2-5; D is possibly TRBD2 (6 bases). The germline V gene encodes CDR1 SNHLY and CDR2 FYNNEI. This CDR3 has 13 residues. Between the trimmed V and J ends, which lost 0 bases and 4 bases, there was a span of 6 bases. CDR3 nucleotides: TGTGCCAGCAGTGAAGCCGGGGGAGAGACCCAGTACTTC. Translation: CASSEAGGETQYF.

J is TRBJ1-1 and V is TRBV19, with D hard to call. This CDR3 contains 12 residues. Trimming left V 6 bases short and J 1 base short, with 6 bases between. Germline values: CDR1 LNHDA, CDR2 SQIVND (reference sequence). CDR3 nucleotides: TGTGCCAGTAGCGACAAGAACACTGAAGCTTTCTTT. Its translation: CASSDKNTEAFF.

This clone was seen a few times. The CDR3 here is CASSQEQGFLGTEAFF. The CDR3 nucleotides are TGCGCCAGCAGCCAAGAACAGGGTTTCCTGGGCACTGAAGCTTTCTTT. The chain combines TRBV4-3 with TRBJ1-1, with D possibly TRBD1 on 6 matching bases. Germline lookup yields CDR1 LGHNA and CDR2 YSLEER. V was clipped by 0 bases and J by 4 bases, with 15 bases between them. This CDR3 region has 16 residues.

The chain joins TRBV6-4 to TRBJ2-3; TRBD1 is a possible D gene (6 bases). Germline CDR1 MRHNA, CDR2 SNTAGT. CDR3 size: 15 residues. V lost 3 bases, J lost 4 bases, and 14 bases lay in between. CDR3 in amino acids: CASSEEQGAPDTQYF. The CDR3 coding sequence is TGTGCCAGCAGTGAGGAACAGGGCGCCCCAGATACGCAGTATTTT.

The chain couples TRBV4-1 to TRBJ2-1; the D gene is possibly TRBD1 (5 bases). Trimming took off 0 bases at V and 4 bases at J, with 7 bases between the two ends. The germline CDR1 and CDR2 sequences are MGHRA and YSYEKL. The CDR3 runs 14 residues. CDR3 sequence: CASSQDQGYNEQFF. The CDR3 bases are TGCGCCAGCAGCCAAGATCAGGGTTACAATGAGCAGTTCTTC.

The chain links TRBV3-1 (or the pseudogene TRBV3-2) to TRBJ1-6, with D possibly TRBD1 on 5 matching bases. In germline, CDR1 is LGHDT, CDR2 YNNKEL (reference sequence). The CDR3 contains 14 residues. Trimming took 4 bases from V and 8 from J, leaving 12 bases between them. The CDR3 loop reads CASSRGGAHSPLHF. The CDR3 nucleotides are TGTGCCAGCAGCCGGGGTGGGGCCCATTCACCCCTCCACTTT.

V gene TRBV18 combines with J gene TRBJ2-5, with a weak D call TRBD2 (7 bases). The CDR3 is 15 amino acids. The germline gives CDR1 KGHSH, CDR2 LQKENI. V was pared by 3 bases and J by 6 bases, with 17 bases between. The CDR3 reads CASSPEGGAPKTQYF. CDR3 DNA sequence: TGTGCCAGCTCACCGGAGGGGGGGGCCCCAAAGACCCAGTACTTC. The full variable domain, with the rest looked up from reference TRBV18 and TRBJ2-5, is NAGVMQNPRHLVRRRGQEARLRCSPMKGHSHVYWYRQLPEEGLKFMVYLQKENIIDESGMPKERFSAEFPKEGPSILRIQQVVRGDSAAYFCASSPEGGAPKTQYFGPGTRLLVL.

The chain is built from TRBV7-2 and TRBJ2-4; TRBD1 is a possible D gene (5 bases). The V end was cut by 5 bases, the J end by 6 bases, with 14 bases between. Germline V CDR1 and CDR2: SGHTA, FQGNSA. CDR3 length equals 14 residues. The CDR3 spells CASSRRGGRNIQYF. In nucleotides, the CDR3 is TGTGCCAGCAGCCGTAGGGGTGGCAGAAACATTCAGTACTTC.

The gene calls are TRBV3-1 (or the pseudogene TRBV3-2) and TRBJ1-3; 7 nucleotides agree with TRBD1. Per germline, CDR1 LGHDT and CDR2 YNNKEL (reference sequence). V shed 2 bases and J 4 bases; nucleotides not matched to a gene: 5. The CDR3 spans 15 residues. Here the CDR3 reads CASSQTQGGGNTIYF. The DNA for the CDR3 is TGTGCCAGCAGCCAAACGCAGGGGGGCGGAAACACCATATATTTT.

This clone was seen at least ten times. The same CDR3 arises from other DNA sequences in this sample as well. The rearrangement joins TRBV6-5 to TRBJ1-3; no reliable D call. The CDR3 is 11 residues long. Trimming took 6 bases from V and 4 from J, leaving 4 bases between them. From germline, CDR1 is MNHEY and CDR2 SVGAGI. CDR3: CASSLGNTIYF. CDR3 DNA: TGTGCCAGCAGCCTCGGAAACACCATATATTTT.

This clone was detected only a few times. This chain connects TRBV28 to TRBJ2-3; 7 bases line up with TRBD1. V was pared by 2 bases and J by 1 base, with 6 bases of the junction left unmatched. CDR1 and CDR2 from the germline V gene are MDHEN and SYDVKM. The CDR3 runs to 16 residues. CDR3 coding DNA: TGTGCCAGCAGTTTACTAGCAGGGGGTGGCACAGATACGCAGTATTTT. Encoded protein: CASSLLAGGGTDTQYF.

The V call is TRBV5-6, the J call TRBJ1-2; 8 positions agree with TRBD1. Per germline, CDR1 SGHDT and CDR2 YYEEEE. The CDR3 sequence is 14 residues long. V dropped 0 bases and J dropped 8; count of bases not matched to a gene: 6. CDR3 residues: CASSLAGQEAGYTF. CDR3 DNA sequence: TGTGCCAGCAGCTTGGCGGGACAGGAGGCAGGCTACACCTTC.

The rearrangement joins TRBV11-2 to TRBJ1-1; D perhaps matches TRBD1 (6 bases). V was shortened by 0 bases and J by 2 bases, with 13 bases between the two germline ends. The CDR3 loop spans 16 amino acids. The germline gives CDR1 SGHAT, CDR2 FQNNGV. The CDR3: CASSLDLDSINTEAFF. CDR3 sequence (DNA): TGTGCCAGCAGCTTAGACCTGGACAGTATCAACACTGAAGCTTTCTTT.

The chain recombines TRBV24-1 with TRBJ1-5; TRBD1 is a possible D gene (5 bases). Germline V lookup: CDR1 KGHDR, CDR2 SFDVKD. This CDR3 has 16 residues. V lost 4 bases, J lost 0 bases, and 12 bases lay in between. The chain's CDR3 is CATSDQTTDSNQPQHF. The CDR3 region has the DNA TGTGCCACCAGTGACCAAACGACAGATAGCAATCAGCCCCAGCATTTT.

The rearrangement links TRBV7-2 to TRBJ2-7; 8 bases align to TRBD1. The CDR3 extends over 13 amino acids. V lost 5 bases and J lost 5; bases outside the gene matches: 5. CDR1 SGHTA and CDR2 FQGNSA come from the germline V gene. CDR3 residues: CASSRLQGDEQYF. The CDR3 coding sequence is TGTGCCAGCAGCCGATTACAGGGGGACGAGCAGTACTTC.

This clone has only one observation. This chain uses TRBV30 with TRBJ2-3, with TRBD2 matching over 9 bases. CDR1 is GTSNPN, CDR2 SVGIG, per germline (reference sequence). This CDR3 is built from 14 residues. The J segment lost 7 bases and the V segment lost 0 bases, leaving 5 bases of the junction unmatched. The CDR3 DNA follows: TGTGCCTGGAGTGTGGCGGGGGGGCTGTATACGCAGTATTTT. Translated, it gives CAWSVAGGLYTQYF. The full variable domain, its missing parts supplied by reference TRBV30 and TRBJ2-3, is SQTIHQWPATLVQPVGSPLSLECTVEGTSNPNLYWYRQAAGRGLQLLFYSVGIGQISSEVPQNLSASRPQDRQFILSSKKLLLSDSGFYLCAWSVAGGLYTQYFGPGTRLTVL.

The chain employs TRBV6-5 and TRBJ2-2; D is perhaps TRBD2 (6 bases). The CDR3 has 15 residues. V dropped 1 base and J dropped 3 bases, with 9 bases sitting between them. Germline loops: CDR1 MNHEY, CDR2 SVGAGI. CDR3: CASSYLGEDTGELFF. The DNA for the CDR3 is TGTGCCAGCAGTTACTTAGGGGAGGACACCGGGGAGCTGTTTTTT.

The chain is built from TRBV10-3 and TRBJ1-2; the D gene is possibly TRBD1 (5 bases). In germline, CDR1 is ENHRY, CDR2 SYGVKD. Trimming pared 6 bases from V and 3 bases from J, leaving 20 bases between. CDR3 length equals 16 residues. The CDR3 spells CAIREDQQDGHYGYTF. CDR3 DNA: TGTGCCATCAGGGAAGACCAACAGGACGGGCACTATGGCTACACCTTC.

V is TRBV6-5 and J is TRBJ1-6; 8 nucleotides align to TRBD1. The V gene's germline CDR1 is MNHEY and CDR2 SVGAGI. V lost 7 bases, J lost 8 bases, and 4 bases stayed unmatched. The CDR3 covers 13 residues. The CDR3 coding sequence is TGTGCCAGCACCAGGGGGCGTGATTCACCCCTCCACTTT. This sequence encodes CASTRGRDSPLHF.

The CDR3: CASSPEQGVRQYF. The CDR3 DNA reads as TGTGCCAGCAGCCCGGAACAGGGGGTCAGGCAGTACTTC. The V call is TRBV12-3 or TRBV12-4, the J call TRBJ2-7; 8 positions agree with TRBD1. V was clipped by 6 bases and J by 9 bases; unmatched bases: 10. The CDR3 runs to 13 residues.

The rearrangement joins TRBV30 to TRBJ1-4; 7 bases match TRBD1. With 3 bases clipped from V and 6 bases from J, the junction kept 7 bases outside the gene matches. The CDR3 contains 14 residues. Germline V gene lookup returns CDR1 GTSNPN and CDR2 SVGIG (reference sequence). CDR3 sequence: CAWRKGQDDEKLFF. The CDR3 DNA is TGTGCCTGGAGGAAAGGACAGGATGATGAAAAACTGTTTTTT.

The DNA for the CDR3 is TGTGCCAGCGGCACCACAGCCTACGAGCAGTACTTC. Its translation is CASGTTAYEQYF. V is TRBV7-9 and J is TRBJ2-7; no definite D call. This CDR3 region has 12 residues. The germline CDR1 and CDR2 sequences are SEHNR and FQNEAQ (reference sequence). Trimming removed 8 bases from V and 2 bases from J, with 10 bases in between.

The chain joins TRBV7-2 to TRBJ2-2; the D is unclear. Germline-derived CDR1 and CDR2 are SGHTA and FQGNSA. The germline V and J ends were trimmed by 3 bases and 3 bases, with 11 bases remaining between them. The CDR3 contains 15 residues. The CDR3 sequence: CASSLRPWDTGELFF. CDR3 sequence (DNA): TGTGCCAGCAGCTTGAGGCCCTGGGACACCGGGGAGCTGTTTTTT.

This rearrangement joins TRBV4-3 to TRBJ2-5; a weak D match, TRBD2 (6 bases). V dropped 1 base and J dropped 2 bases, with 17 bases sitting between them. In germline, CDR1 is LGHNA, CDR2 YSLEER. The CDR3 extends over 17 amino acids. CDR3 DNA: TGCGCCAGCAGCCAAGGGGGCGGGACGCCGGCTCAAGAGACCCAGTACTTC. Protein product: CASSQGGGTPAQETQYF.

Concerning this clone: Different DNA sequences within this sample yield the same CDR3. The V and J genes are TRBV19 and TRBJ1-1, with D uncertain. The germline gives CDR1 LNHDA, CDR2 SQIVND (reference sequence). V lost 3 bases to trimming and J lost 1 base, with 12 bases between them. The CDR3 covers 15 residues. The CDR3 loop is CASSIKPGGNTEAFF. CDR3 sequence (DNA): TGTGCCAGTAGTATTAAACCGGGAGGGAACACTGAAGCTTTCTTT.